The clone carrying this TCR beta chain turned up a few times. Primers used in a second PCR of roughly 6 to 12 cycles were a sample-barcoded 5' primer and a J-beta primer mix. TCRdb independently ran MiXCR on the 5' RACE reads; one entry per CDR3 protein. The sample contains approximately 940,000 distinct CDR3 sequences, roughly 48% of which appear only once. This specimen comes from a study of blood T cells in healthy people across ages. The CDR3 contains 14 residues. V lost 7 bases and J 6 bases, leaving 17 bases between the germline ends. This chain uses TRBV12-3 or TRBV12-4 with TRBJ2-3; the D is unclear. The specimen was blood. The receptor was isolated from a man aged 30-40 years in good health. CDR3: CASTMDGARDTQYF. CDR3 DNA sequence: TGTGCCAGCACCATGGACGGAGCGAGGGATACGCAGTATTTT.